A selection of T cell receptor beta chains follows, all from one sample in a study of cytomegalovirus exposure and HLA in healthy donors. The assay was immunoSEQ multiplex PCR, and TCRdb's table has in-frame clones only and misses some. The repertoire holds about 120,000 clones, approximately 87% seen once, with 6% to 7% in the top ten. The sequencing input was PBMCs. The origin of the receptors is a woman younger than 30 in good health and CMV-seropositive. Both conserved end residues are part of each CDR3. The order of the fields is D gene, clone size, V gene, J gene, CDR3 DNA, CDR3 protein. A D gene is named only where the DNA matches it firmly. Clone size is not always given. Where it is, it says once, few, many or a class for expanded clones.

TRBD2	NA	TRBV5-4	TRBJ2-7	TGTGCCAGCAGCTCGACCGGGACTAGCGGGGGGTCCTACGAGCAGTACTTC	CASSSTGTSGGSYEQYF
NA	NA	TRBV5-4	TRBJ1-1	TGTGCCAGCAGCTTGGTAGGGGCCAACACTGAAGCTTTCTTT	CASSLVGANTEAFF
NA	once	TRBV5-4	TRBJ1-1	TGTGCCAGCAGCCGGGGTGGAACTGAAGCTTTCTTT	CASSRGGTEAFF
NA	NA	TRBV11-3	TRBJ1-1	TGTGCCAGCAGCAGGCGGGGGGGCAACACTGAAGCTTTCTTT	CASSRRGGNTEAFF
TRBD2	NA	TRBV5-1	TRBJ2-7	TGCGCCAGCAGCTTGGGGCTAGCGGGGGGGCCCTACGAGCAGTACTTC	CASSLGLAGGPYEQYF
NA	NA	TRBV5-6	TRBJ2-6	TGTGCCAGCAGCTATCCCGTAGGAGTCTCTGGGGCCAACGTCCTGACTTTC	CASSYPVGVSGANVLTF
NA	few	TRBV7-9	TRBJ2-2	TGTGCCAGCAGCCTAAGAGACTGGAACACCGGGGAGCTGTTTTTT	CASSLRDWNTGELFF
NA	NA	TRBV5-4	TRBJ2-2	TGTGCCAGCAGCTTGGATCAGGGGACATTGACGAACACCGGGGAGCTGTTTTTT	CASSLDQGTLTNTGELFF
NA	NA	TRBV21-1	TRBJ1-2	TGTGCCAGCAGCACCGGGACAGGGCATGACTATGGCTACACCTTC	CASSTGTGHDYGYTF
TRBD1	NA	TRBV7-8	TRBJ2-7	TGTGCCAGCAGCCCTGGGACAGGGATGGGGATCTACGAGCAGTACTTC	CASSPGTGMGIYEQYF
NA	NA	TRBV19	TRBJ2-6	TGTGCCAGTAGTATTTTGGGGCAGATCTCTGGGGCCAACGTCCTGACTTTC	CASSILGQISGANVLTF
NA	NA	TRBV13	TRBJ2-3	TGTGCCAGCAGCTTAGGGACTCGGTCAGATACGCAGTATTTT	CASSLGTRSDTQYF
TRBD1	NA	TRBV6-5	TRBJ2-7	TGTGCCAGCAGTACAGGGGAAACCTACGAGCAGTACTTC	CASSTGETYEQYF
TRBD2	NA	TRBV6-1	TRBJ2-1	TGTGCCAGCCTTGGGACTAGCGGCTACAATGAGCAGTTCTTC	CASLGTSGYNEQFF
TRBD1	NA	TRBV5-1	TRBJ1-1	TGCGCCAGCAGCTCAGGGACCCTAACCGGGACAGTGAACACTGAAGCTTTCTTT	CASSSGTLTGTVNTEAFF
TRBD1	NA	TRBV5-1	TRBJ1-3	TGCGCCAGCAGCTGGGGGACAGGGGGCTATTCTGGAAACACCATATATTTT	CASSWGTGGYSGNTIYF
NA	few	TRBV2	TRBJ2-7	TGTGCCAGCAAAACCAGGAATCTCGGCGAGCAGTACTTC	CASKTRNLGEQYF
NA	NA	TRBV7-9	TRBJ1-3	TGTGCCAGCAGCTCGTCAAACGCGGGACTCAAGACTGGAAACACCATATATTTT	CASSSSNAGLKTGNTIYF
NA	NA	TRBV2	TRBJ2-3	TGTGCCAGCACCGACTACACAGATACGCAGTATTTT	CASTDYTDTQYF
NA	NA	TRBV2	TRBJ2-3	TGTGCCACCACACTCCGGGACACATATAGCACAGATACGCAGTATTTT	CATTLRDTYSTDTQYF
NA	NA	TRBV6-1	TRBJ2-6	TGTGCCAGCGGCAGTCTTTCTGGGGCCAACGTCCTGACTTTC	CASGSLSGANVLTF
TRBD1	once	TRBV11-2	TRBJ2-7	TGTGCCAGCAGCTTCCTCGGGACAGAACAGGACGAGCAGTACTTC	CASSFLGTEQDEQYF
NA	NA	TRBV27	TRBJ2-7	TGTGCCAGCAGTTTGGTGGGTTCGGGGTACGAGCAGTACTTC	CASSLVGSGYEQYF
TRBD1	NA	TRBV19	TRBJ1-2	TGTGCCAGTAACCCTCTACCGGGACAGGAGTCGGACTATGGCTACACCTTC	CASNPLPGQESDYGYTF
TRBD1	once	TRBV9	TRBJ1-2	TGTGCTTCCGGGACAGGGGACTCCTATGGCTACACCTTC	CASGTGDSYGYTF
NA	NA	TRBV2	TRBJ2-2	TGTGCCAGCCGGAGCAGACTTAACACCGGGGAGCTGTTTTTT	CASRSRLNTGELFF
NA	NA	TRBV11-2	TRBJ2-1	TGTGCCAGCAGCTTAAACAGATACGTTGAGCAGTTCTTC	CASSLNRYVEQFF
TRBD2	NA	TRBV7-9	TRBJ2-3	TGTGCCAGCAGTCGTAGCGGGGGTACAGCAGATACGCAGTATTTT	CASSRSGGTADTQYF